A single sample gave rise to the 20 T cell receptor beta chains below, sequenced in a study of T cell repertoires in cytomegalovirus infection. TCRdb re-called the reads with MiXCR, one entry per CDR3 protein. The table includes some 450,000 distinct CDR3 sequences, roughly 30% detected once. Input material: PBMCs. The receptors come from a human donor in good health (CMV status not recorded). Some clones in this sample may be carry-over from other donors' samples.

This clonotype has a handful of counts. The CDR3 coding sequence is TGTGCCAGCAGTGAAAGTCCAACGTTGAACACTGAAGCTTTCTTT. This translates into CASSESPTLNTEAFF. This chain joins TRBV2 and TRBJ1-1; no clear D. The CDR3 runs to 15 residues. Germline values: CDR1 SNHLY, CDR2 FYNNEI. Trimming took off 2 bases at V and 0 bases at J, with 10 bases between the two ends.

DNA of the CDR3: TGCAGTGCCCCAGTAGGGGTATCGAGCGAGACCCAGTACTTC. It codes for CSAPVGVSSETQYF. The V gene is TRBV20-1, the J gene TRBJ2-5; TRBD1 might be the D (5 bases). Deletions cut 6 bases from V and 5 bases from J, with 19 bases between. This CDR3 is built from 14 residues. The V gene's germline CDR1 is DFQATT and CDR2 SNEGSKA (reference sequence).

V usage is TRBV15 and J usage is TRBJ1-2, with 10 bases that match TRBD1. The V gene end was trimmed by 3 bases and the J gene end by 5 bases; junction bases not matched to a gene: 9. Germline values: CDR1 LNHNV, CDR2 YYDKDF (reference sequence). The CDR3 covers 16 residues. This CDR3 is CATSSVFGTGVYGYTF. The CDR3 coding sequence is TGTGCCACCAGCAGCGTATTTGGGACAGGGGTATATGGCTACACCTTC.

The V gene is TRBV7-9, the J gene TRBJ1-1; D may be TRBD1 (5 bases). The CDR3 covers 14 residues. Germline V CDR1 and CDR2: SEHNR, FQNEAQ (reference sequence). Trimming stripped 10 bases from V and 0 bases from J, with 15 bases between. The CDR3 reads CATIPPGLNTEAFF. The DNA of the CDR3 is TGTGCCACCATTCCTCCGGGACTGAACACTGAAGCTTTCTTT.

This clonotype was seen ten or more times. CDR3 in amino acids: CASRGQEMNTEAFF. CDR3 sequence (DNA): TGTGCCAGCAGAGGACAGGAGATGAACACTGAAGCTTTCTTT. This chain connects TRBV5-4 to TRBJ1-1; 7 bases match TRBD1. J was trimmed by 0 bases and V by 5 bases; bases with no gene match: 4. The germline V gene encodes CDR1 SGHNT and CDR2 YYREEE (reference sequence). This CDR3 is built from 14 residues.

The chain carries TRBV7-6 and TRBJ2-5; no clear D. V was pared by 2 bases and J by 3 bases, with 19 bases between. This CDR3 is 17 amino acids long. Germline lookup yields CDR1 SGHVS and CDR2 FNYEAQ. CDR3: CASSLTVPIDRKETQYF. The CDR3 coding sequence is TGTGCCAGCAGCTTAACCGTTCCAATTGACCGAAAAGAGACCCAGTACTTC.

This clonotype has just a few counts. This chain links TRBV4-2 with TRBJ2-5; D possibly matches TRBD1 or TRBD2 (5 bases each). Trimming took 0 bases from V and 4 from J, leaving 12 bases between them. This CDR3 comprises 15 residues. Per the germline V gene, CDR1 is LGHNA and CDR2 is YNFKEQ. DNA for the CDR3: TGTGCCAGCAGCCAAGATGGGACGGGGAGAGAGACCCAGTACTTC. Protein sequence: CASSQDGTGRETQYF.

Worth noting for this clonotype: A clone one base away is much larger, so this may be a read error. This chain links TRBV2 with TRBJ2-2; 7 bases are shared with TRBD1. Germline V gives CDR1 SNHLY, CDR2 FYNNEI. The CDR3 is 15 amino acids. The chain's CDR3 is CASSADRTNNGELFF. The CDR3 bases are TGTGCCAGCAGCGCGGACAGGACGAACAACGGGGAGCTGTTTTTT.

This chain links TRBV19 with TRBJ2-1; maybe TRBD1 (5 bases). Trimming pared 5 bases from V and 6 bases from J, leaving 8 bases between. This CDR3 region has 12 residues. Germline V gene data show CDR1 as LNHDA and CDR2 as SQIVND (reference sequence). The CDR3 reads CASSLRVNEQFF. The CDR3 region has the DNA TGTGCCAGTAGTCTCAGGGTCAATGAGCAGTTCTTC.

This clonotype was counted a few times. The chain couples TRBV12-3 or TRBV12-4 to TRBJ1-2; TRBD1 matches at 7 bases. The CDR3 consists of 16 residues. The junction had 11 bases not matched to a gene; V was cut back by 3 bases and J by 4 bases. In DNA, the CDR3 is TGTGCCAGCAGTTTTAGTTGGGGACAGAACCCCTATGGCTACACCTTC. Translation: CASSFSWGQNPYGYTF.

This clonotype was counted only a few times. This chain connects TRBV5-8 to TRBJ2-1, with TRBD2 matching 9 bases. CDR3 length: 15 amino acids. Germline-derived CDR1 and CDR2 are SGHTS and YDEGEE. Trimming at V came to 4 bases and at J to 9 bases, leaving 11 bases not matched to a gene. For the CDR3, the DNA is TGTGCCAGCAGCCCCCCTGGCGGGGGGGCCGGTGAGCAGTTCTTC. It is translated as CASSPPGGGAGEQFF.

This clonotype was detected once. Sequence at one end of the junction differs from germline and may be a read error. The V call is TRBV19, the J call TRBJ2-7, with D unclear. The CDR3 sequence is 14 residues long. Germline-derived CDR1 and CDR2 are LNHDA and SQIVND (reference sequence). CDR3 residues: CASIIYPGVYEQYF. For the CDR3, the DNA is TGTGCCAGTATTATATATCCAGGCGTCTACGAGCAGTACTTC.

This clonotype appeared a few times. The CDR3 DNA sequence: TGTGCCAGTAGTACGCTCACAGGGGAGGTCAATGGCTACACCTTC. This translates into CASSTLTGEVNGYTF. The rearrangement joins TRBV19 to TRBJ1-2, with 7 bases fitting TRBD1. CDR3 length equals 15 residues. The V gene's germline CDR1 is LNHDA and CDR2 SQIVND (reference sequence). With 4 bases clipped from V and 6 bases from J, the junction kept 11 bases outside the gene matches. Looking up the rest from reference TRBV19 and TRBJ1-2 gives the full variable domain: DGGITQSPKYLFRKEGQNVTLSCEQNLNHDAMYWYRQDPGQGLRLIYYSQIVNDFQKGDIAEGYSVSREKKESFPLTVTSAQKNPTAFYLCASSTLTGEVNGYTFGSGTRLTVV.

This clonotype was picked up many times. The chain combines TRBV7-2 with TRBJ2-5; the D gene is possibly TRBD2 (6 bases). Per germline, CDR1 SGHTA and CDR2 FQGNSA. Trimming took off 1 base at V and 2 bases at J, with 14 bases between the two ends. The CDR3 contains 16 residues. The CDR3 DNA sequence: TGTGCCAGCAGCTTAGGGCACGGACTACTTCAAGAGACCCAGTACTTC. Its translation is CASSLGHGLLQETQYF.

This clonotype was picked up many times. The chain links TRBV12-3 or TRBV12-4 to TRBJ2-1, with 12 bases fitting TRBD2. With 6 bases clipped from V and 5 bases from J, the junction kept 14 bases outside the gene matches. The CDR3 runs 18 residues. The DNA of the CDR3 is TGTGCCAGCAGCCCATACGGGCTAGCGGGGGGGCCGGACAATGAGCAGTTCTTC. It codes for CASSPYGLAGGPDNEQFF.

The chain combines TRBV7-2 with TRBJ1-3; D is perhaps TRBD1 (5 bases). The germline V and J ends were trimmed by 1 base and 0 bases, with 13 bases remaining between them. Germline V CDR1 and CDR2: SGHTA, FQGNSA. This CDR3 is 17 amino acids long. The CDR3 reads CASSLEKGLYSGNTIYF. Written as DNA, the CDR3 is TGTGCCAGCAGCTTAGAGAAGGGACTGTACTCTGGAAACACCATATATTTT.

The chain links TRBV20-1 to TRBJ2-7, with D maybe TRBD1 (6 bases). V was shortened by 1 base and J by 0 bases, with 10 bases between the two germline ends. Germline V gene data show CDR1 as DFQATT and CDR2 as SNEGSKA (reference sequence). CDR3 length equals 14 residues. Written as DNA, the CDR3 is TGCAGTGCTAGAGGGGGGCCCAGCTCCTACGAGCAGTACTTC. It yields the protein CSARGGPSSYEQYF.

This clonotype has more than one count but fewer than ten. The chain has TRBV27 and TRBJ2-3; D remains ambiguous. This CDR3 region has 11 residues. Germline V gene lookup returns CDR1 MNHEY and CDR2 SMNVEV (reference sequence). V dropped 6 bases and J dropped 7 bases, with 8 bases sitting between them. CDR3 protein: CASRAGYTQYF. In DNA form, the CDR3 reads TGTGCCAGCAGAGCAGGTTATACGCAGTATTTT.

This clonotype was counted many times. The CDR3 loop reads CASSLQFGNTIYF. In DNA, the CDR3 is TGTGCCAGCAGCCTCCAATTTGGAAACACCATATATTTT. This chain links TRBV7-7 with TRBJ1-3, with D hard to call. CDR3 length equals 13 residues. Trimming removed 5 bases from V and 3 bases from J, with 8 bases in between. CDR1 is SSHAT, CDR2 FNYEAQ, per germline (reference sequence).

A word on this clonotype: The junction differs from germline at one of its ends, possibly a read error. The J gene is TRBJ2-1, the V gene TRBV4-1, with D possibly TRBD1 on 5 matching bases. This CDR3 spans 16 amino acids. Germline CDR1 reads MGHRA; CDR2 reads YSYEKL. The CDR3 region is CASSQDLQGKYNEPFF. The DNA for the CDR3 is TGCGCCAGCAGCCAAGATCTCCAGGGAAAATACAATGAGCCGTTCTTC.